These T cell receptor beta chains were read from a single sample in a study of blood T cells in healthy people across ages. TCRdb re-derived calls from the 5' RACE reads in MiXCR, one entry per CDR3 protein. The repertoire includes approximately 1.5 million distinct CDR3 sequences, about 31% of them detected once, and roughly 10% sits in the top ten. The sequenced sample was blood. Receptor source: a woman aged 25 to 39 in good health. Both conserved end residues are part of each CDR3. The D gene is left open where the match is weak. Size is stated for part of the rows, as once, few or many counts, or as a class when the clone is expanded.

TRBJ1-2 | TRBD1 | TRBV9 | NA | TGTGCCAGCAGGTCAGGACAGGCCGCTGGCTACACCTTC | CASRSGQAAGYTF
TRBJ1-2 | NA | TRBV6-1 | NA | TGTGCCAGCAGTGAAGGGTTGGACAGTTTTTATGGCTACACCTTC | CASSEGLDSFYGYTF
TRBJ1-1 | NA | TRBV9 | NA | TGTGCCAGCAGCGTAGCCGAGACCATGAACACTGAAGCTTTCTTT | CASSVAETMNTEAFF
TRBJ2-5 | NA | TRBV6-1 | once | TGTGCCAGCAGTCATGGTCGGCAAGAGACCCAGTACTTC | CASSHGRQETQYF
TRBJ2-3 | TRBD2 | TRBV18 | NA | TGTGCCAGCTCGGGGACGCGGGGGAGTGGAATAAGCACAGATACGCAGTATTTT | CASSGTRGSGISTDTQYF
TRBJ1-2 | NA | TRBV27 | NA | TGTGCCAGCAGTTTATCTCAGGGAAGAGGGGGCTACACCTTC | CASSLSQGRGGYTF
TRBJ2-1 | TRBD1 | TRBV7-9 | NA | TGTGCCAGCAGCTTAGCAGGACAGGGTGGGGCGAATGAGCAGTTCTTC | CASSLAGQGGANEQFF
TRBJ1-4 | NA | TRBV20-1 | NA | TGCAGTGCTAGAGATAGGGCGCAGGGGTCTGAAAAACGGTTTTTT | CSARDRAQGSEKRFF
TRBJ2-5 | NA | TRBV20-1 | NA | TGCAGTGCCGGGGCCGGCGGGGCAGAGACCCAGTACTTC | CSAGAGGAETQYF
TRBJ2-7 | TRBD2 | TRBV27 | NA | TGTGCCAGCTCCTCAAGTGGGGGGGATTATACCTACGAGCAGTACTTC | CASSSSGGDYTYEQYF
TRBJ2-5 | NA | TRBV20-1 | few | TGCAGTGCTGACGCCGAGACCCGGATGGCCCAGTACTTC | CSADAETRMAQYF
TRBJ2-1 | NA | TRBV4-1 | NA | TGCGCCAGCAGGGCTAGCGCTCCCCGAGCCCCCGAGCAGTTCTTC | CASRASAPRAPEQFF
TRBJ1-2 | TRBD1 | TRBV7-2 | NA | TGTGCCAGCAGCCGACCGGGACAGGGGAAAGGCTACACCTTC | CASSRPGQGKGYTF
TRBJ2-1 | NA | TRBV10-3 | few | TGTGCCATCCGCTTGAGCATGGGTTTCAGGGGAGAGGGTTACAATGAGCAGTTCTTC | CAIRLSMGFRGEGYNEQFF
TRBJ2-1 | NA | TRBV28 | NA | TGTGCCAGCAGTTCGGTGGCACAAATACGTGGGGAGCAGTTCTTC | CASSSVAQIRGEQFF
TRBJ2-3 | TRBD2 | TRBV4-1 | NA | TGCGCCAGCAGCCCCGTAAGCGGGAGGCCGCAGTATTTT | CASSPVSGRPQYF
TRBJ1-3 | TRBD1 | TRBV12-3/TRBV12-4 | NA | TGTGCCAGCAGTTCGACAGGGGCTGGAAACACCATATATTTT | CASSSTGAGNTIYF
TRBJ2-3 | NA | TRBV14 | once | TGTGCCAGCAGCCAAGAGTTTGGGGAGACGACAGATACGCAGTATTTT | CASSQEFGETTDTQYF
TRBJ2-2 | NA | TRBV10-3 | NA | TGTGCCATCGAGGGGGGGACCGGGGAGCTGTTTTTT | CAIEGGTGELFF
TRBJ1-2 | NA | TRBV14 | many | TGTGCCAGCAGCCAACTAGGCCAGGATCGAAACTATGGCTACACCTTC | CASSQLGQDRNYGYTF
TRBJ2-7 | NA | TRBV5-6 | few | TGTGCCAGCAGCTCATACACCCTAGACTGGAGCTCCTACGAGCAGTACTTC | CASSSYTLDWSSYEQYF
TRBJ2-3 | TRBD1 | TRBV10-3 | NA | TGTGCCATCAGTGTCGGACAGGGATCCACAGATACGCAGTATTTT | CAISVGQGSTDTQYF
TRBJ1-2 | NA | TRBV4-1 | NA | TGCGCCAGCAGCCAAGTCATGGGGGACGGTGGCTACACCTTC | CASSQVMGDGGYTF
TRBJ1-5 | NA | TRBV4-1 | NA | TGCGCCAGCAGCCAAGCAATCCCCAGGGGCCGCTATAGCAATCAGCCCCAGCATTTT | CASSQAIPRGRYSNQPQHF
TRBJ2-3 | NA | TRBV11-2 | NA | TGTGCCAGCAGCTTATTAGTTAGCACAGATACGCAGTATTTT | CASSLLVSTDTQYF
TRBJ2-5 | NA | TRBV18 | NA | TGTGCCAGCTCACACACACCGGGGATCCAAGAGACCCAGTACTTC | CASSHTPGIQETQYF
TRBJ1-2 | TRBD1 | TRBV2 | NA | TGCGCCAGCAGCCGGGGACAGGGAGCGAATGGCTACACCTTC | CASSRGQGANGYTF
TRBJ1-5 | NA | TRBV20-1 | NA | TGCAGTGCCCCAGGACCTAATCAGCCCCAGCATTTT | CSAPGPNQPQHF
TRBJ2-1 | TRBD2 | TRBV6-6 | NA | TGTGCCAGCAGAGAGACCAGCGGGGGGAACAATGAGCAGTTCTTC | CASRETSGGNNEQFF
TRBJ2-7 | NA | TRBV6-5 | NA | TGTGCCAGCAGCCCCTCGTGGGGTCGGGACTACGAGCAGTACTTC | CASSPSWGRDYEQYF
TRBJ1-2 | TRBD1 | TRBV4-1 | NA | TGCGCCAGCAGCCAACCGGGACAGTTAATGAAGAACTATGGCTACACCTTC | CASSQPGQLMKNYGYTF
TRBJ2-5 | TRBD2 | TRBV7-3 | NA | TGTGCCAGCAGCAGAGGGACTAGCGGGAAGCAAGAGACCCAGTACTTC | CASSRGTSGKQETQYF
TRBJ1-2 | NA | TRBV3-1 | many | TGTGCCAGCAGCCACAAGGCAGGGCCCTATGGCTACACCTTC | CASSHKAGPYGYTF
TRBJ2-6 | TRBD1 | TRBV19 | NA | TGTGCCAGTAGCCGGACAGGGACTCACTCTGGGGCCAACGTCCCGACTTTC | CASSRTGTHSGANVPTF
TRBJ2-7 | NA | TRBV5-1 | NA | TGCGCCAGCAGCTTGGGGGACACCGTCCCCTACGAGCAGTACTTC | CASSLGDTVPYEQYF
TRBJ2-1 | TRBD2 | TRBV11-2 | NA | TGTGCCAGCAGCTCATCTAGCGGAACTTCCTACAATGAGCAGTTCTTC | CASSSSSGTSYNEQFF
TRBJ2-7 | NA | TRBV4-1 | NA | TGCGCCAGCAGCCAAGAGGTCACAGGTGCGTGGGAGCAGTACTTC | CASSQEVTGAWEQYF
TRBJ2-7 | NA | TRBV28 | many | TGTGCCAGCATGGTGGTCTCCTACGAGCAGTACTTC | CASMVVSYEQYF
TRBJ2-1 | NA | TRBV11-2 | few | TGTGCCAGCAGCTTAGGTACTGGGACTTTTTACAATGAGCAGTTCTTC | CASSLGTGTFYNEQFF
TRBJ2-7 | TRBD1 | TRBV29-1 | many | TGCAGCGTCGTGGGGACAGGGGGTCCCTCCTACGAGCAGTACTTC | CSVVGTGGPSYEQYF
TRBJ2-1 | TRBD2 | TRBV12-3/TRBV12-4 | few | TGTGCCAGCAGTATGACTAGCGGGAGGGCGTTAAATGAGCAGTTCTTC | CASSMTSGRALNEQFF
TRBJ2-7 | TRBD2 | TRBV5-1 | NA | TGCGCCAGCAGCTTGGAACTGGAGGCGGGAGGTGGAGAGCAGTACTTC | CASSLELEAGGGEQYF
TRBJ1-1 | NA | TRBV20-1 | NA | TGCAGTGCTGGCAAGCGTACCACTGAAGCTTTCTTT | CSAGKRTTEAFF
TRBJ2-5 | NA | TRBV7-2 | few | TGTGCCAGCAGCCCAGCCTTTGGTCCGGAGACCCAGTACTTC | CASSPAFGPETQYF
TRBJ2-5 | TRBD2 | TRBV20-1 | NA | TGCAGTGCTGAGGGACTAGACGGAATGCGGGAGACCCAGTACTTC | CSAEGLDGMRETQYF
TRBJ2-1 | TRBD2 | TRBV20-1 | NA | TGCGGTGCCTCCCCTAGCGGGGGGTTATACAATGAGCAGTTCTTC | CGASPSGGLYNEQFF
TRBJ2-1 | TRBD2 | TRBV12-3/TRBV12-4 | few | TGTGCCAGCGGTAGCGGGACCTACAATGAGCAGTTCTTC | CASGSGTYNEQFF
TRBJ1-5 | NA | TRBV20-1 | NA | TGCAGTGCTAGGACCGCCCTGGGTAGCAATCAGCCCCAGCATTTT | CSARTALGSNQPQHF
TRBJ2-1 | TRBD1 | TRBV4-2 | NA | TGTGCCAGCAGCCATCCCGGGACAGGGGCTTACAATGAGCAGTTCTTC | CASSHPGTGAYNEQFF
TRBJ2-7 | NA | TRBV10-1 | few | TGCGCCAGCAGTGAGTTAGGAACCGGCATCTACGAGCAGTACTTC | CASSELGTGIYEQYF
TRBJ2-7 | TRBD1 | TRBV20-1 | NA | TGCAGTGCTAGGGGACAGGCATTGTACGAGCAGTACTTC | CSARGQALYEQYF
TRBJ2-5 | TRBD2 | TRBV7-3 | few | TGTGCCAGCAGCCCGGAACGGCTAGCGGGGGAGACCCAGTACTTC | CASSPERLAGETQYF
TRBJ2-7 | TRBD2 | TRBV3-1 | few | TGTGCCAGCAGCCAAGATCCGGGGGGGCGAACCTACGAGCAGTACTTC | CASSQDPGGRTYEQYF
TRBJ2-3 | TRBD1 | TRBV3-1 | many | TGTGCCAGCAGCCCCCGGGACAGGGGATCCGATACGCAGTATTTT | CASSPRDRGSDTQYF
TRBJ1-2 | NA | TRBV25-1 | NA | TGTGCCAGCAGGGAAGAGGACCGATACTATGGCTACACCTTC | CASREEDRYYGYTF
TRBJ1-2 | NA | TRBV6-1 | NA | TGTGCCAGCAGTGAAGCTGGCTACACCTTC | CASSEAGYTF